This T cell receptor (beta chain) stems from a study of cytomegalovirus exposure and HLA in healthy donors. Whole-study results and caveats: Across HLA loci, a later analysis found differing TCR association rates, with DRB1 most and HLA-C fewest. In a later analysis, TCR beta V- and J-gene trimming was associated with a missense DCLRE1C variant. Associated with cytomegalovirus, according to the listing, were around 160 TCR beta chains. In an earlier analysis, productive rearrangement rates for most beta V segments clustered near 90% or 30%.

For this clone: No antigen is known for it. The sample contains more than one DNA sequence encoding this CDR3.

The PCR was carried out with 60 Vbeta primers and 13 Jbeta primers. Sequencing was performed with immunoSEQ multiplex PCR; in TCRdb, only in-frame clones are kept and a portion is missing. This repertoire shows around 170,000 clones, 80% found once; its top ten account for around 1.4%. The TCR was taken from a girl aged 5-17 years in good health and CMV-seropositive. Sample: PBMCs.

As DNA, the CDR3 is TGCAGCGTCTCGACTAGCGGCAATTTTCAGACCCAGTACTTC. It translates to CSVSTSGNFQTQYF. The rearrangement uses TRBV29-1 and TRBJ2-5; 9 nucleotides align to TRBD2. Trimming at V came to 6 bases and at J to 6 bases, leaving 11 bases not matched to a gene. The CDR3 is 14 amino acids. Germline V CDR1 and CDR2: SQVTM, ANQGSEA.